The next 2 T cell receptor beta chains were all read from a single sample in a study of blood T cell repertoires in COVID-19. TCRdb's copy holds only in-frame clones and misses some; the assay was immunoSEQ multiplex PCR. The table includes hundreds of thousands of clones, 85% detected once. Source material: peripheral blood. These receptors were taken from a man in his forties or fifties with acute or convalescent COVID-19.

The chain recombines TRBV9 with TRBJ2-7; D is possibly TRBD2 (6 bases). Per germline, CDR1 SGDLS and CDR2 YYNGEE. The CDR3 loop spans 13 amino acids. Trimming took 0 bases from V and 7 from J, leaving 11 bases between them. The CDR3 reads CASSVDVRGEQYF. DNA for the CDR3: TGTGCCAGCAGCGTAGATGTCCGGGGGGAGCAGTACTTC.

The rearrangement uses TRBV27 and TRBJ1-6, with a tentative D call TRBD1 (5 bases). With 6 bases removed from V and 7 bases from J, the gap between germline ends came to 13 bases. This CDR3 spans 14 amino acids. The germline V gene has CDR1 MNHEY and CDR2 SMNVEV (reference sequence). CDR3 sequence reads: CASSMTERNSPLHF. The DNA of the CDR3 is TGTGCCAGCAGCATGACAGAGCGAAATTCACCCCTCCACTTT.